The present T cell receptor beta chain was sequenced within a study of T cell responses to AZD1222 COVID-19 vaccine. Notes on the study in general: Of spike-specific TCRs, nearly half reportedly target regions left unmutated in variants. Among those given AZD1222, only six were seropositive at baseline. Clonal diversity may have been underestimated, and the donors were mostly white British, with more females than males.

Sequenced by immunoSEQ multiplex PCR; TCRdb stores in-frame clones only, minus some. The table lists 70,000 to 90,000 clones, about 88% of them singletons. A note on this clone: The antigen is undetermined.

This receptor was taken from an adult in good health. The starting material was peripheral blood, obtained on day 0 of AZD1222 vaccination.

Written as DNA, the CDR3 is TGTGCCAGCAGCTCGGGGACGAGACTGAAATACAATGAGCAGTTCTTC. It codes for CASSSGTRLKYNEQFF. This sequence joins TRBV7-9 and TRBJ2-1; tentatively, D is TRBD1 or TRBD2 (5 bases each). CDR1 is SEHNR, CDR2 FQNEAQ, per germline (reference sequence). The CDR3 loop spans 16 amino acids. Trimming cost V 4 bases and J 4 bases, with 17 bases left between them.